The clone carrying this T cell receptor (beta chain) was picked up one time. The data are from a study of shared T cell receptors in the human thymus. The method was immunoSEQ multiplex PCR; TCRdb's version includes in-frame clones alone and lacks a portion of them. The table lists about 380,000 clones, 95% of them singletons. This CDR3 contains 16 residues. Trimming removed 0 bases at V and 3 bases at J, with 9 bases between. Germline CDR1 is LGHNA and CDR2 is YSLEER. V usage is TRBV4-3 and J usage is TRBJ2-6, with D unclear. The TCR comes from a human donor. The sample taken for sequencing was thymocytes. Here the CDR3 reads CASSQELGDGANVLTF. DNA for the CDR3: TGCGCCAGCAGCCAAGAGTTGGGTGATGGGGCCAACGTCCTGACTTTC.